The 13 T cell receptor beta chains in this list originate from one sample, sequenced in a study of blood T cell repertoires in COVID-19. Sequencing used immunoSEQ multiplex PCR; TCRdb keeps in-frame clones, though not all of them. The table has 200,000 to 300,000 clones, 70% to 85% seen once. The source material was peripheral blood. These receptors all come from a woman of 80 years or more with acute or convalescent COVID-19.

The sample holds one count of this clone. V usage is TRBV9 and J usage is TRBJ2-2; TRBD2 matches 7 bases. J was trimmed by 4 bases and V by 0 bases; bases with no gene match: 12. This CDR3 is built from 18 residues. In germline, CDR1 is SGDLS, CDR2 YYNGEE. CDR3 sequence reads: CASSVGSTSRPSTGELFF. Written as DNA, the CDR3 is TGTGCCAGCAGCGTAGGGTCGACTAGCCGCCCCTCCACCGGGGAGCTGTTTTTT.

The CDR3 region has the DNA TGTGCCAGCAGCCCGGTCGGGACAGATACGCAGTATTTT. This gives the protein CASSPVGTDTQYF. The rearrangement joins TRBV5-6 to TRBJ2-3, with D uncertain. The ends were cut back, 4 bases at V and 3 bases at J, with 9 bases in the middle. The length of the CDR3 is 13 residues. Germline V gene sequence: CDR1 SGHDT, CDR2 YYEEEE.

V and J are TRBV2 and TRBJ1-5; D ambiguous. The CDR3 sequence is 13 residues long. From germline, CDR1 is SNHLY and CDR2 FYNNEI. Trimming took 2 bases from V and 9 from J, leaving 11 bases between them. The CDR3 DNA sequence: TGTGCCAGCAGTGAACAGGTTTTAGGGCCCCAGCATTTT. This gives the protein CASSEQVLGPQHF.

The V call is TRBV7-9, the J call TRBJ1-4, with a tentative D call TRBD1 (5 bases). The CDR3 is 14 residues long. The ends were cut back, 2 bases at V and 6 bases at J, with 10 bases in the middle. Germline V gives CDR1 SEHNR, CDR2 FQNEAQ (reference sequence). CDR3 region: CASSLRGDYEKLFF. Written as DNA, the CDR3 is TGTGCCAGCAGCTTACGGGGGGATTATGAAAAACTGTTTTTT. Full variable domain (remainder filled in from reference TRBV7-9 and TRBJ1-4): DTGVSQNPRHKITKRGQNVTFRCDPISEHNRLYWYRQTLGQGPEFLTYFQNEAQLEKSRLLSDRFSAERPKGSFSTLEIQRTEQGDSAMYLCASSLRGDYEKLFFGSGTQLSVL.

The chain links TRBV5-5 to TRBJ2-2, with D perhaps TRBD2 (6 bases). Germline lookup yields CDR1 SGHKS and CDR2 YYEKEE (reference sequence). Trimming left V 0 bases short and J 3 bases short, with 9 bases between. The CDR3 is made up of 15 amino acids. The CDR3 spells CASSLAGGHTGELFF. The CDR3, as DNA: TGTGCCAGCAGCTTGGCCGGGGGACACACCGGGGAGCTGTTTTTT. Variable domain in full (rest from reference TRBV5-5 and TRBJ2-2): DAGVTQSPTHLIKTRGQQVTLRCSPISGHKSVSWYQQVLGQGPQFIFQYYEKEERGRGNFPDRFSARQFPNYSSELNVNALLLGDSALYLCASSLAGGHTGELFFGEGSRLTVL.

CDR3 sequence (DNA): TGCGCCAGCAGTGAGGAGAGTACAACCGGGGCTTTCTTT. The encoded protein is CASSEESTTGAFF. This chain connects TRBV5-1 to TRBJ1-1; D gene unclear. The CDR3 spans 13 residues. The germline CDR1 and CDR2 sequences are SGHRS and YFSETQ. With 5 bases removed from V and 11 bases from J, the gap between germline ends came to 19 bases.

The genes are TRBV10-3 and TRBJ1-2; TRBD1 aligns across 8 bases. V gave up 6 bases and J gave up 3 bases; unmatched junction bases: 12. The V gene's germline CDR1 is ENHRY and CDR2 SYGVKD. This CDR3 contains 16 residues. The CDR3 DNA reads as TGTGCCATCAGCCAGATTTCAGGGGGCCGGGACTATGGCTACACCTTC. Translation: CAISQISGGRDYGYTF.

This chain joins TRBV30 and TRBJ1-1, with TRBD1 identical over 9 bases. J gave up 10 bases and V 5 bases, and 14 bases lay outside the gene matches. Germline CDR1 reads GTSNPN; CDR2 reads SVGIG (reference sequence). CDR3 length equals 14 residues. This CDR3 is CAWGGGTGKVGAFF. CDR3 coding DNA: TGTGCCTGGGGAGGCGGGACAGGGAAAGTCGGAGCTTTCTTT.

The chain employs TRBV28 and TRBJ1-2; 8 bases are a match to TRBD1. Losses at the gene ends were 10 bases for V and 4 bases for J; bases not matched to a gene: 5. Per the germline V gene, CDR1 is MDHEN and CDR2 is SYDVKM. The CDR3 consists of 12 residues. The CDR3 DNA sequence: TGTGCCACCCGGACAGGGAGCTATGGCTACACCTTC. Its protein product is CATRTGSYGYTF.

CDR3 DNA: TGTGCCACCAAGTTTCAGGGTACGAACACTGAAGCTTTCTTT. Protein product: CATKFQGTNTEAFF. The V and J genes are TRBV6-6 and TRBJ1-1, with D tentatively TRBD1 (5 bases). CDR1 is MNHNY and CDR2 is SVGAGI in the germline V gene (reference sequence). This CDR3 contains 14 residues. With 10 bases removed from V and 1 base from J, the gap between germline ends came to 16 bases.

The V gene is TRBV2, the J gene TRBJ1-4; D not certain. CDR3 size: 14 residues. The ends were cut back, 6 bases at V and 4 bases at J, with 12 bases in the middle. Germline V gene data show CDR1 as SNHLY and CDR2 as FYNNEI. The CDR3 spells CASSLVVDNEKLFF. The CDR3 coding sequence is TGTGCCAGCAGCCTGGTAGTCGATAATGAAAAACTGTTTTTT.

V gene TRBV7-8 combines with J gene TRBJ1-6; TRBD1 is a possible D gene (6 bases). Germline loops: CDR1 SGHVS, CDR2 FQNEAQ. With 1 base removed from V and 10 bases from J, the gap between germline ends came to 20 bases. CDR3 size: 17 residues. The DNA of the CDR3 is TGTGCCAGCAGCTTAGTCGCCTGGGGCAGGGGTGGATCACCCCTCCACTTT. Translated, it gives CASSLVAWGRGGSPLHF.

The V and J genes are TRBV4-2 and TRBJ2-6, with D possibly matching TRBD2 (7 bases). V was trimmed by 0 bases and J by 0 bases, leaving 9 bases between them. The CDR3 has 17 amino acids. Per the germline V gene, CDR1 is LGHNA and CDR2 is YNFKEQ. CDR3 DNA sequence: TGTGCCAGCAGCCAAGACGCGGGGGCCTCTGGGGCCAACGTCCTGACTTTC. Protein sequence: CASSQDAGASGANVLTF.